Below, 6 T cell receptor beta chains from the same sample are listed, as sequenced in a study of T cell repertoires in cytomegalovirus infection. Using its own MiXCR run on the reads, TCRdb lists one record per CDR3 protein. This table holds some 150,000 distinct CDR3 sequences, roughly 6% found once. Sequencing was done on a sample of PBMCs. These receptors were obtained from a human donor in good health (CMV status not recorded). Some clones in this sample may be carry-over from other donors' samples.

This clonotype was recorded at least ten times. V usage is TRBV6-2 or TRBV6-3 and J usage is TRBJ2-7; the D gene is possibly TRBD2 (6 bases). In germline, CDR1 is MNHEY, CDR2 SVGEGT. This CDR3 has 15 amino acids. With 6 bases removed from V and 3 bases from J, the gap between germline ends came to 18 bases. In DNA, the CDR3 is TGTGCCAGCAGGCAATTCCTTGGCGGGGACTACGAGCAGTACTTC. Translating gives CASRQFLGGDYEQYF.

This clonotype has more than one count but fewer than ten. The V call is TRBV7-9, the J call TRBJ2-7; no clear D gene. V was pared by 3 bases and J by 7 bases, with 7 bases between. CDR1 SEHNR and CDR2 FQNEAQ come from the germline V gene (reference sequence). CDR3 size: 11 residues. The CDR3 region is CASSLDLEQYF. The CDR3 DNA sequence: TGTGCCAGCAGCTTGGATTTGGAGCAGTACTTC.

As regards this clonotype: A read error is possible here, since a much larger clone lies one base away. The chain recombines TRBV7-2 with TRBJ2-5; D is perhaps TRBD1 or TRBD2 (5 bases each). The germline V and J ends were trimmed by 3 bases and 1 base, with 12 bases remaining between them. Germline V lookup: CDR1 SGHTA, CDR2 FQGNSA. This CDR3 is 15 amino acids long. CDR3 DNA: TGTGCCAGCAGCTTCGGGGCCCCGATCCAAGAGACCCAGTACTTC. It yields the protein CASSFGAPIQETQYF.

This clonotype was counted a few times. The rearrangement links TRBV19 to TRBJ2-7, with 7 bases fitting TRBD1. The J segment lost 1 base and the V segment lost 10 bases, leaving 7 bases of the junction unmatched. The CDR3 length is 13 residues. From germline, CDR1 is LNHDA and CDR2 SQIVND (reference sequence). The chain's CDR3 is CATQGTASYEQYF. The DNA for the CDR3 is TGTGCCACCCAGGGGACAGCATCCTACGAGCAGTACTTC.

This clonotype was counted only a few times. This chain joins TRBV6-4 and TRBJ2-3; D not certain. CDR3 length: 13 amino acids. V was shortened by 6 bases and J by 4 bases, with 11 bases between the two germline ends. The germline CDR1 and CDR2 sequences are MRHNA and SNTAGT. Written as DNA, the CDR3 is TGTGCCAGCAGCGTAGAAAGGGCAGATACGCAGTATTTT. It codes for CASSVERADTQYF.

The table lists this clonotype with many counts. The CDR3 reads CASSSSGGHTEAFF. The CDR3 DNA is TGTGCCAGCAGCTCTTCAGGGGGCCACACTGAAGCTTTCTTT. The chain has TRBV7-3 and TRBJ1-1, with 8 bases that match TRBD1. CDR1 SGHTA and CDR2 FQGTGA come from the germline V gene. The CDR3 extends over 14 amino acids. The V segment lost 4 bases and the J segment 3 bases; nucleotides outside the gene matches: 4.